This T cell receptor (beta chain) was sequenced for a study of cytomegalovirus exposure and HLA in healthy donors. Study-wide findings and caveats: Several top significant clusters appeared, in a later analysis, to be linked to common viral pathogens. Cytomegalovirus-associated status was assigned to about 160 TCR beta chains. When a later analysis compared HLA-associated TCR beta chains with equally common others, the HLA-associated chains turned out to be more clonally expanded and to have lower generation probabilities.

On this clone: The antigen is not known.

The PCR was carried out with 60 Vbeta primers and 13 Jbeta primers. Generated by immunoSEQ multiplex PCR, the TCRdb table keeps only in-frame clones and is missing some. This sample yields some 130,000 clones, of which roughly 72% are seen a single time; 6% to 8% belongs to the top ten. The ends were cut back, 4 bases at V and 2 bases at J, with 15 bases in the middle. Germline assignment: CDR1 SGHRS and CDR2 YFSETQ. The CDR3 is 15 residues long. This sequence originates from a male donor in good health and CMV-seronegative. The specimen was PBMCs. V and J are TRBV5-1 and TRBJ2-5; tentative D call: TRBD2 (7 bases). This CDR3 is CASSQSGGRQETQYF. DNA for the CDR3: TGCGCCAGCAGCCAGTCGGGGGGCAGGCAAGAGACCCAGTACTTC.